This T cell receptor (beta chain) came from a study of beta chain features in type 1 diabetes. The study's findings and limits: In every one of the four CD4+ subsets, TCRB CDR3s were moderately but significantly shorter in Type 1 diabetes patients. Over-representation of high TCR-expressing cells was a possible consequence of cDNA sequencing.

CD4+ cells of the naive, central memory, regulatory and stem cell-like memory types were sorted via CD45RO/CCR7/CD25/CD127/CD95/CD27. As to this clone: Its specificity is not known.

CDR1 is LGHNA and CDR2 is YSLEER in the germline V gene. The CDR3 is 12 residues long. V was trimmed by 1 base and J by 7 bases, leaving 7 bases between them. The sequenced template was cDNA made from the entire isolated RNA. The repertoire was sequenced with immunoSEQ multiplex PCR; TCRdb's copy has only in-frame clones and lacks some. The sample carries about 340,000 clones, roughly 14% recorded once. Sample: naive CD4+ T cells from blood. The receptor comes from a woman between 18 and 29 years old with type 1 diabetes. The chain employs TRBV4-3 and TRBJ1-2; no definite D call. Written as DNA, the CDR3 is TGCGCCAGCAGCCAAGTTTCAGGTGGCTACACCTTC. It yields the protein CASSQVSGGYTF.